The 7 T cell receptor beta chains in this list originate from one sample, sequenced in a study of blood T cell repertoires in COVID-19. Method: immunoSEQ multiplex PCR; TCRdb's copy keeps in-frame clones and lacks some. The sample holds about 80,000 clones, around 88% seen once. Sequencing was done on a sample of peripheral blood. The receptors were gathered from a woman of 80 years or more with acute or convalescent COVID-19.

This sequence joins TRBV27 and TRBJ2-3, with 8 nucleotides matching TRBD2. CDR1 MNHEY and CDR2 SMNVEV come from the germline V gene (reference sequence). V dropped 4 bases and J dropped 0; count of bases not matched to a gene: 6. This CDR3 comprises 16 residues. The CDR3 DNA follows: TGTGCCAGCAGTTGGGGACTAGGCTCTAGCACAGATACGCAGTATTTT. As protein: CASSWGLGSSTDTQYF.

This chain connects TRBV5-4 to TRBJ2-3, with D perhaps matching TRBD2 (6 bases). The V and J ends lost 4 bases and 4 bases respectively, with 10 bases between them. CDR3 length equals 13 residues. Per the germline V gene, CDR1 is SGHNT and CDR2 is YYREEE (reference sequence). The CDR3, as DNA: TGTGCCAGCAGCAAATCGGGGGCAGATACGCAGTATTTT. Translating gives CASSKSGADTQYF.

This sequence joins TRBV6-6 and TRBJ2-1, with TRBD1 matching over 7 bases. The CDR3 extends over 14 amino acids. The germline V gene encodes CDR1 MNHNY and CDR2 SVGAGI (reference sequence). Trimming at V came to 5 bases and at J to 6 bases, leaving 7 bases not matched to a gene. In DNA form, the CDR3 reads TGTGCCAGCAGTCGAGGACAGGCCCGCAATGAGCAGTTCTTC. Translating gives CASSRGQARNEQFF.

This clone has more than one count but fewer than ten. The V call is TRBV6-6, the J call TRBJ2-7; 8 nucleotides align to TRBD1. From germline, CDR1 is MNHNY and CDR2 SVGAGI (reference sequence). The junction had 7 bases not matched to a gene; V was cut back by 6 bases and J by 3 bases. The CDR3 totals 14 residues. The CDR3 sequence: CASRGQGLGYEQYF. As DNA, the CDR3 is TGTGCCAGCAGAGGACAGGGACTGGGCTACGAGCAGTACTTC.

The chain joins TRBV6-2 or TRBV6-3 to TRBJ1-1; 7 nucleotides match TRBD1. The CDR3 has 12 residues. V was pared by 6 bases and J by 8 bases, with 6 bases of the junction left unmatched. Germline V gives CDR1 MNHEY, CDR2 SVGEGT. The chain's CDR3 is CASSHRGQEAFF. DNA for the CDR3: TGTGCCAGCAGCCACAGGGGACAAGAAGCTTTCTTT.

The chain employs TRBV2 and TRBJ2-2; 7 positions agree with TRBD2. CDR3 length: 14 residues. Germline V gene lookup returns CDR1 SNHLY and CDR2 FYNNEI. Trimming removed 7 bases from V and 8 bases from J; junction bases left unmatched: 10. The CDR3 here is CASTGTTRIGELFF. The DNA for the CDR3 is TGTGCCAGCACCGGGACTACCCGAATTGGGGAGCTGTTTTTT.

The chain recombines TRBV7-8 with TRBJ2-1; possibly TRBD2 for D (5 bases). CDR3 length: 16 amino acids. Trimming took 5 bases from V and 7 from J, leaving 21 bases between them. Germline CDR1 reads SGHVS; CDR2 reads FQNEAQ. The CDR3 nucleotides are TGTGCCAGCAGCCCCCAACCGTTTGGGAGCATGAATGAGCAGTTCTTC. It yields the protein CASSPQPFGSMNEQFF.